This T cell receptor (beta chain) was sequenced during a study of blood T cell repertoires in COVID-19. The overall study: COVID-19 samples, acute and convalescent, were from the United States, Italy and Spain.

In this sample, this clone turned up once. The V segment lost 0 bases and the J segment 5 bases; nucleotides outside the gene matches: 3. This CDR3 comprises 15 residues. From germline, CDR1 is LGHDT and CDR2 YNNKEL (reference sequence). Produced via immunoSEQ multiplex PCR; TCRdb's table is partial and in-frame only. In the table there are under 300,000 clones, about nine tenths of which are singletons. The TCR originated in a woman in her thirties with acute COVID-19. This chain joins TRBV3-1 (or the pseudogene TRBV3-2) and TRBJ2-2; 7 bases fit TRBD2. The sample comprised PBMCs or T cells enriched from blood (not recorded which). The CDR3 DNA sequence: TGTGCCAGCAGCCAAGACGGGCGGGAGACCGGGGAGCTGTTTTTT. Protein product: CASSQDGRETGELFF.